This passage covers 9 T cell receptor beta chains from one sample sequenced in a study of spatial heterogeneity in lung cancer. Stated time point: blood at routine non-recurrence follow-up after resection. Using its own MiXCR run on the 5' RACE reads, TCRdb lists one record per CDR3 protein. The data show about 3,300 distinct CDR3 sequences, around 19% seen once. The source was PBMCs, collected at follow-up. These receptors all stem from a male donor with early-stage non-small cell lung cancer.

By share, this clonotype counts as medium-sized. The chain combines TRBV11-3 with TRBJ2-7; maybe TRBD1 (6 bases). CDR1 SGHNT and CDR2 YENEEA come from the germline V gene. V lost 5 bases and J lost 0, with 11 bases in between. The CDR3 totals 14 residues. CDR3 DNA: TGTGCCAGCAGCCCCAGGGGCGTCTCCTACGAGCAGTACTTC. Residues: CASSPRGVSYEQYF.

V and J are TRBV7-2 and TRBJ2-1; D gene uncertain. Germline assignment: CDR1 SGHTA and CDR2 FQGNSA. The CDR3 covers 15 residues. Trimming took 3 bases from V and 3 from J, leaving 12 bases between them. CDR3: CASSFADWLYNEQFF. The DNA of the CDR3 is TGTGCCAGCAGCTTTGCTGACTGGCTCTACAATGAGCAGTTCTTC.

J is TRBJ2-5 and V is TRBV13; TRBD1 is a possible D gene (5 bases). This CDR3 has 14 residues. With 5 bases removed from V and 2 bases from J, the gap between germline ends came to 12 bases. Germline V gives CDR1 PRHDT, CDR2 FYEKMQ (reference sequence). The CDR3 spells CASSVTGIQETQYF. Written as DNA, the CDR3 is TGTGCCAGCAGCGTAACAGGAATTCAAGAGACCCAGTACTTC.

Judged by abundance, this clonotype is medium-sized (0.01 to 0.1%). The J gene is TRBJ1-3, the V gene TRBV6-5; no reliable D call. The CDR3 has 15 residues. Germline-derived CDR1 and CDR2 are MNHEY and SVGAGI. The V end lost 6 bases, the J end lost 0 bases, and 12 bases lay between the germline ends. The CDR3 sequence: CASRNDGLSGNTIYF. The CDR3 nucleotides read TGTGCCAGCAGAAACGACGGACTCTCTGGAAACACCATATATTTT.

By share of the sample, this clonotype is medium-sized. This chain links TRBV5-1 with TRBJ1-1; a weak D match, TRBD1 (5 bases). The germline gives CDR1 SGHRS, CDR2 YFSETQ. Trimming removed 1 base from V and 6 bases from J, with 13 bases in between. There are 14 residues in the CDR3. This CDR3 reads CASSLTGLSSEAFF. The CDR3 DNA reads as TGCGCCAGCAGCTTGACAGGTCTTTCCTCTGAAGCTTTCTTT.

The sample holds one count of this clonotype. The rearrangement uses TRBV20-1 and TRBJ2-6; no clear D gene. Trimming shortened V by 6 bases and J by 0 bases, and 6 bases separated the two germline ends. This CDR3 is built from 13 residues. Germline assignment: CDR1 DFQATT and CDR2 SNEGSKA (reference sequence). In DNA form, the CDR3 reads TGCAGTGCCGTAAACTCTGGGGCCAACGTCCTGACTTTC. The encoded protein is CSAVNSGANVLTF.

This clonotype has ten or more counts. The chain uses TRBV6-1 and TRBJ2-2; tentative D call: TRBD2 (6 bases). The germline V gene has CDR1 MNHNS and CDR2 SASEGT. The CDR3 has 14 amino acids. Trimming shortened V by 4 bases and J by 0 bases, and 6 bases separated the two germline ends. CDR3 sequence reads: CASSGGTNTGELFF. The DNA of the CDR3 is TGTGCCAGCAGTGGCGGGACGAACACCGGGGAGCTGTTTTTT.

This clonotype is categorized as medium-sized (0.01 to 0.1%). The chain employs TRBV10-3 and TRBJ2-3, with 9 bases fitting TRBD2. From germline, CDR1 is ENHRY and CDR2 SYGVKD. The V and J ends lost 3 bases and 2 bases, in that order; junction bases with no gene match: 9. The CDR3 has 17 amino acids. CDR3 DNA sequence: TGTGCCATCAGTGACCCCCAGCGGGGGGCGGACACAGATACGCAGTATTTT. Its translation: CAISDPQRGADTDTQYF.

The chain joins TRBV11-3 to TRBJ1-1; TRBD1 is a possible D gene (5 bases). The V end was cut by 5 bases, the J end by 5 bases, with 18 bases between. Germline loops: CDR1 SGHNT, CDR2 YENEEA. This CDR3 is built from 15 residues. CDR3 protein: CASSQRQSSGTEAFF. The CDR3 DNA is TGTGCCAGCAGCCAACGACAGAGTTCGGGGACTGAAGCTTTCTTT.